Listed below are T cell receptor beta chains from one sample, sequenced in a study of blood T cell repertoires in COVID-19. The assay was immunoSEQ multiplex PCR, and TCRdb's table has in-frame clones only and misses some. The table lists around 100,000 clones, 70% to 90% of them singletons. The material sequenced was peripheral blood. These receptors were collected from a woman in her sixties or seventies with acute or convalescent COVID-19. Each CDR3 is given with its conserved first and last residue. D genes are given only for firm matches. A clone size is listed for some rows: how often the clone was seen (once, few, many), or a class if it is expanded.

CDR3 DNA: TGTGCCAGCAGCCCCCGGGCAGGGGGGAACACTGAAGCTTTCTTT
CDR3 protein: CASSPRAGGNTEAFF
J gene: TRBJ1-1
V gene: TRBV14
clone size: NA
D gene: TRBD1

CDR3 DNA: TGCGCCAGCAGCGGGGATTGGGGACAAAACACTGAAGCTTTCTTT
CDR3 protein: CASSGDWGQNTEAFF
J gene: TRBJ1-1
V gene: TRBV5-1
clone size: NA
D gene: NA

CDR3 DNA: TGCGCCAGCAGCCAAGCCAGGGGGCCGTACAATGAGCAGTTCTTC
CDR3 protein: CASSQARGPYNEQFF
J gene: TRBJ2-1
V gene: TRBV4-1
clone size: NA
D gene: TRBD1

CDR3 DNA: TGTGCCAGCAGCTCTACAGGGGGGGACTATGGCTACACCTTC
CDR3 protein: CASSSTGGDYGYTF
J gene: TRBJ1-2
V gene: TRBV5-4
clone size: NA
D gene: TRBD1

CDR3 DNA: TGTGCCAGCAGCCGTCCGGACACTGAAGCTTTCTTT
CDR3 protein: CASSRPDTEAFF
J gene: TRBJ1-1
V gene: TRBV5-4
clone size: NA
D gene: NA

CDR3 DNA: TGCGCCAGCAGCTTAGGGGCTAGCTCTGGAAACACCATATATTTT
CDR3 protein: CASSLGASSGNTIYF
J gene: TRBJ1-3
V gene: TRBV5-1
clone size: NA
D gene: NA

CDR3 DNA: TGCGCCAGCAGCTCCACAGGGAACAATTCACCCCTCCACTTT
CDR3 protein: CASSSTGNNSPLHF
J gene: TRBJ1-6
V gene: TRBV5-1
clone size: NA
D gene: NA

CDR3 DNA: TGTGCCATCCCCCGAGTCGAGGACACCGGGGAGCTGTTTTTT
CDR3 protein: CAIPRVEDTGELFF
J gene: TRBJ2-2
V gene: TRBV10-3
clone size: NA
D gene: NA

CDR3 DNA: TGTGCCAGTATGGTACTAGCGGGGTCCAATGAGCAGTTCTTC
CDR3 protein: CASMVLAGSNEQFF
J gene: TRBJ2-1
V gene: TRBV19
clone size: NA
D gene: TRBD2

CDR3 DNA: TGTGCCAGCAGCTTAGTTCAGGGGGCGGGTGAGCAGTACTTC
CDR3 protein: CASSLVQGAGEQYF
J gene: TRBJ2-7
V gene: TRBV5-6
clone size: NA
D gene: TRBD1

CDR3 DNA: TGTGCCAGCAGCTCCGACAGGGGCAATGGAAACACCATATATTTT
CDR3 protein: CASSSDRGNGNTIYF
J gene: TRBJ1-3
V gene: TRBV7-9
clone size: NA
D gene: TRBD1

CDR3 DNA: TGCGCCAGCAGTGGGGCAGGGCTTAACGAGCAGTACTTC
CDR3 protein: CASSGAGLNEQYF
J gene: TRBJ2-7
V gene: TRBV5-1
clone size: NA
D gene: NA

CDR3 DNA: TGCGCCAGCAGCGGCGGACAGGGATTGACTAATGAAAAACTGTTTTTT
CDR3 protein: CASSGGQGLTNEKLFF
J gene: TRBJ1-4
V gene: TRBV5-1
clone size: once
D gene: TRBD1

CDR3 DNA: TGTGCCAGTACTCCCCGGGACAGGGTGAACACCGGGGAGCTGTTTTTT
CDR3 protein: CASTPRDRVNTGELFF
J gene: TRBJ2-2
V gene: TRBV19
clone size: NA
D gene: TRBD1

CDR3 DNA: TGTGCCAGCAGTCGACCCCCGGGACAGGAACTGTTTTTT
CDR3 protein: CASSRPPGQELFF
J gene: TRBJ1-4
V gene: TRBV28
clone size: few
D gene: TRBD1

CDR3 DNA: TGTGCCAGCAGAAGGACAGGGTCGGAGGCCCTCCACTTT
CDR3 protein: CASRRTGSEALHF
J gene: TRBJ1-6
V gene: TRBV27
clone size: NA
D gene: TRBD1

CDR3 DNA: TGTGCCAGCACCGCAGACAAGAACACTGAAGCTTTCTTT
CDR3 protein: CASTADKNTEAFF
J gene: TRBJ1-1
V gene: TRBV25-1
clone size: NA
D gene: NA

CDR3 DNA: TGTGCCAGCAGCCAAGTGAGCACAGACAATGAAGCTTTCTTT
CDR3 protein: CASSQVSTDNEAFF
J gene: TRBJ1-1
V gene: TRBV4-2
clone size: few
D gene: NA

CDR3 DNA: TGTGCCAGCAGCGGGGAAGCAGGGGCCACTGAAGCTTTCTTT
CDR3 protein: CASSGEAGATEAFF
J gene: TRBJ1-1
V gene: TRBV6-4
clone size: NA
D gene: NA